The 20 T cell receptor beta chains listed next were all sequenced from one sample in a study of spatial heterogeneity in lung cancer. TCRdb ran MiXCR on the 5' RACE reads and lists one entry per CDR3 protein. This repertoire shows fewer than 65,000 distinct CDR3 sequences, under 7.5% found once; its top ten account for roughly 15%. Time point specified: sample taken at primary tumor resection. The sample in question was PBMCs, obtained at surgery. All receptors come from a female donor with early-stage non-small cell lung cancer.

This clonotype was counted between two and nine times. The chain joins TRBV20-1 to TRBJ2-3, with 9 bases fitting TRBD1. CDR3 length: 16 amino acids. The V segment lost 2 bases and the J segment 2 bases; nucleotides outside the gene matches: 8. Germline values: CDR1 DFQATT, CDR2 SNEGSKA (reference sequence). The CDR3 sequence is CSARTLQGAFTDTQYF. DNA of the CDR3: TGCAGTGCTAGAACGTTACAGGGGGCTTTCACAGATACGCAGTATTTT.

The chain recombines TRBV6-6 with TRBJ1-1; 7 bases fit TRBD1. The CDR3 extends over 14 amino acids. Looked up from germline, CDR1 is MNHNY and CDR2 is SVGAGI (reference sequence). Losses at the gene ends were 5 bases for V and 7 bases for J; bases not matched to a gene: 10. Written as DNA, the CDR3 is TGTGCCAGCAGTCTAACATGGACAGGCAGTGAAGCTTTCTTT. This translates into CASSLTWTGSEAFF.

This clonotype was detected only a few times. The rearrangement uses TRBV24-1 and TRBJ2-5; D ambiguous. CDR3 length: 14 residues. Germline V gene sequence: CDR1 KGHDR, CDR2 SFDVKD. V dropped 10 bases and J dropped 1 base, with 15 bases sitting between them. The CDR3 is CATSSGGAQETQYF. In DNA form, the CDR3 reads TGTGCCACGTCCTCCGGCGGAGCCCAAGAGACCCAGTACTTC.

This clonotype turned up a few times. The rearrangement uses TRBV28 and TRBJ2-1; 15 nucleotides match TRBD2. This CDR3 is 17 amino acids long. Germline loops: CDR1 MDHEN, CDR2 SYDVKM. Trimming removed 8 bases from V and 2 bases from J; junction bases left unmatched: 7. The CDR3, as DNA: TGTGCCAGCGGACTAGCGGGAGGGCCCATGACCTACAATGAGCAGTTCTTC. Translation: CASGLAGGPMTYNEQFF.

This clonotype appeared a few times. This chain connects TRBV7-8 to TRBJ2-1; D remains unclear. Per germline, CDR1 SGHVS and CDR2 FQNEAQ. CDR3 length equals 17 residues. V gave up 1 base and J gave up 9 bases, with 22 bases separating them. Here the CDR3 reads CASSLERIRYPVTEQFF. The DNA of the CDR3 is TGTGCCAGCAGCTTAGAACGAATACGCTACCCCGTGACTGAGCAGTTCTTC.

In its sample, this clonotype was seen many times. The V call is TRBV5-1, the J call TRBJ2-1; maybe TRBD2 (5 bases). V was shortened by 3 bases and J by 4 bases, with 8 bases between the two germline ends. There are 13 residues in the CDR3. CDR1 and CDR2 (germline): SGHRS, YFSETQ. The CDR3 region is CASSWTGYNEQFF. As DNA, the CDR3 is TGCGCCAGCAGCTGGACTGGTTACAATGAGCAGTTCTTC.

This clonotype was seen only a few times. The CDR3 protein is CASQTSELNYEQYF. As DNA, the CDR3 is TGTGCCAGCCAAACTAGCGAGCTTAACTACGAGCAGTACTTC. This rearrangement joins TRBV7-8 to TRBJ2-7; 7 nucleotides align to TRBD2. With 8 bases clipped from V and 3 bases from J, the junction kept 10 bases outside the gene matches. Germline V gene sequence: CDR1 SGHVS, CDR2 FQNEAQ. The CDR3 has 14 amino acids.

The V gene is TRBV6-2 or TRBV6-3, the J gene TRBJ2-7; D perhaps matches TRBD2 (6 bases). This CDR3 spans 15 amino acids. The ends were cut back, 6 bases at V and 0 bases at J, with 15 bases in the middle. Germline assignment: CDR1 MNHEY and CDR2 SVGEGT. CDR3 sequence (DNA): TGTGCCAGCAGCCCTCGGGGGAGCCCCTCCTACGAGCAGTACGTC. Residues: CASSPRGSPSYEQYV.

Details on this clonotype: With a much larger clone just one base away, this may be a read error. The rearrangement uses TRBV11-3 and TRBJ2-7, with D perhaps matching TRBD1 (6 bases). The CDR3 totals 13 residues. From germline, CDR1 is SGHNT and CDR2 YENEEA. CDR3 amino acids: CTSSLNRDHEQYF. The CDR3 DNA reads TGTACCAGCAGCTTAAACAGGGATCACGAGCAGTACTTC.

This clonotype was counted many times. One junction end does not reproduce the germline sequence, and a read error may be involved. The chain has TRBV7-9 and TRBJ2-2; D assignment may be TRBD1 or TRBD2 (5 bases each). The CDR3 contains 16 residues. CDR1 and CDR2 from the germline V gene are SEHNR and FQNEAQ (reference sequence). This CDR3 reads CASSIAAGTATGELFF. CDR3 sequence (DNA): TGTGCCAGCAGCATAGCCGCCGGGACGGCGACCGGGGAGCTGTTTTTT.

The rearrangement uses TRBV27 and TRBJ1-1; the D is unclear. V was pared by 6 bases and J by 1 base, with 6 bases between. The CDR3 extends over 12 amino acids. CDR1 MNHEY and CDR2 SMNVEV come from the germline V gene (reference sequence). CDR3 nucleotide sequence: TGTGCCAGCAGGAGCAGGAACACTGAAGCTTTCTTT. Amino acids: CASRSRNTEAFF.

The chain carries TRBV7-8 and TRBJ2-3; D is ambiguous. V was trimmed by 3 bases and J by 2 bases, leaving 12 bases between them. CDR1 and CDR2 (germline): SGHVS, FQNEAQ. The CDR3 is made up of 15 amino acids. CDR3 coding DNA: TGTGCCAGCAGCTTCCTTCGGGCCATCACAGATACGCAGTATTTT. It translates to CASSFLRAITDTQYF.

The table lists this clonotype with many counts. This chain links TRBV28 with TRBJ2-7; D possibly corresponds to TRBD1 (5 bases). Trimming took off 6 bases at V and 9 bases at J, with 15 bases between the two ends. The germline CDR1 and CDR2 sequences are MDHEN and SYDVKM. The length of the CDR3 is 12 residues. CDR3 region: CASSSDISAQYV. CDR3 coding DNA: TGTGCCAGCAGCTCGGACATATCCGCGCAGTACGTC.

This sequence joins TRBV28 and TRBJ2-1; no clear D gene. The CDR3 spans 13 residues. V was clipped by 6 bases and J by 6 bases, with 12 bases between them. Germline assignment: CDR1 MDHEN and CDR2 SYDVKM. The CDR3 nucleotides are TGTGCCAGCAGCTCGCCCCCCATCAATGAGCAGTTCTTC. This gives the protein CASSSPPINEQFF.

This clonotype was observed at least ten times. The chain has TRBV5-1 and TRBJ2-2; D is possibly TRBD1 (5 bases). Germline V lookup: CDR1 SGHRS, CDR2 YFSETQ. Trimming removed 4 bases from V and 3 bases from J, with 7 bases in between. The CDR3 contains 13 residues. CDR3 sequence: CASSRRDTGELFF. As DNA, the CDR3 is TGCGCCAGCAGCCGCAGGGACACCGGGGAGCTGTTTTTT.

The chain has TRBV6-4 and TRBJ1-5; D unresolved. Trimming stripped 3 bases from V and 6 bases from J, with 3 bases between. This CDR3 contains 11 residues. Germline CDR1 and CDR2: MRHNA and SNTAGT. The CDR3 coding sequence is TGTGCCAGCAGTGAGGGTCAGCCCCAGCATTTT. This translates into CASSEGQPQHF.

This sequence joins TRBV11-3 and TRBJ2-3, with 10 bases aligning to TRBD1. V dropped 1 base and J dropped 2; count of bases not matched to a gene: 3. This CDR3 comprises 16 residues. Germline values: CDR1 SGHNT, CDR2 YENEEA. The CDR3, as DNA: TGTGCCAGCAGCTTAGGGGGACAGGGGAACACAGATACGCAGTATTTT. Residues: CASSLGGQGNTDTQYF.

This chain links TRBV28 with TRBJ1-1; 8 bases fit TRBD1. The germline V gene has CDR1 MDHEN and CDR2 SYDVKM. With 6 bases clipped from V and 2 bases from J, the junction kept 5 bases outside the gene matches. This CDR3 has 14 residues. The CDR3 DNA follows: TGTGCCAGCAGGTCCGGACAGGGCAACACTGAAGCTTTCTTT. This encodes CASRSGQGNTEAFF.

The chain is built from TRBV2 and TRBJ1-6; tentatively, D is TRBD1 (5 bases). The CDR3 is 15 amino acids. From germline, CDR1 is SNHLY and CDR2 FYNNEI. V was trimmed by 4 bases and J by 4 bases, leaving 11 bases between them. The CDR3 coding sequence is TGTGCCAGCAGTGGGGGCAGGGCATATAATTCACCCCTCCACTTT. It specifies CASSGGRAYNSPLHF.

This clonotype is judged medium-sized. The genes are TRBV28 and TRBJ1-5; no clear D. The CDR3 totals 15 residues. V was shortened by 2 bases and J by 7 bases, with 15 bases between the two germline ends. Germline lookup yields CDR1 MDHEN and CDR2 SYDVKM. The CDR3 here is CASSLLTGSGQPQHF. The CDR3 DNA follows: TGTGCCAGCAGTTTACTCACGGGATCAGGCCAGCCCCAGCATTTT. Together with reference TRBV28 and TRBJ1-5, the CDR3 gives the full variable domain: DVKVTQSSRYLVKRTGEKVFLECVQDMDHENMFWYRQDPGLGLRLIYFSYDVKMKEKGDIPEGYSVSREKKERFSLILESASTNQTSMYLCASSLLTGSGQPQHFGDGTRLSIL.